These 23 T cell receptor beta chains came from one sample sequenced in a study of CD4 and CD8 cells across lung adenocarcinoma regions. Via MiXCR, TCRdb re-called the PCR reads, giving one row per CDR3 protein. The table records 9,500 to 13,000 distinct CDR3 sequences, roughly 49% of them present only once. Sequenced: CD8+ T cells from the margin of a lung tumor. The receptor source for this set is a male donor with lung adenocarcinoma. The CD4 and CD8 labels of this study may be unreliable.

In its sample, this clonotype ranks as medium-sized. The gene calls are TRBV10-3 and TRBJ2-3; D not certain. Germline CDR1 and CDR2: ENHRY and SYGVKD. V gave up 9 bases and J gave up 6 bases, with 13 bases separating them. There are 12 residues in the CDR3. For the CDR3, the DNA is TGTGCCATTGCGACAAACTCGGATACGCAGTATTTT. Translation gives CAIATNSDTQYF.

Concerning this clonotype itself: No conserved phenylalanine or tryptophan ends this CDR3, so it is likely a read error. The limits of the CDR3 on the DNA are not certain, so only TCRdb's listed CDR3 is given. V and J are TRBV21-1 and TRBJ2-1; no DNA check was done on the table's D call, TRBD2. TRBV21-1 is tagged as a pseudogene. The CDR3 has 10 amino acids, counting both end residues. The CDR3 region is CGHQPAQGPA.

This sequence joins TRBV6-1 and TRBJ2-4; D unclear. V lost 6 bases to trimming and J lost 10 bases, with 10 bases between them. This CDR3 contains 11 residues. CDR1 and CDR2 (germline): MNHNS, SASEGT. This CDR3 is CASRANGIQYF. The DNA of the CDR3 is TGTGCCAGCAGAGCCAATGGAATTCAGTACTTC.

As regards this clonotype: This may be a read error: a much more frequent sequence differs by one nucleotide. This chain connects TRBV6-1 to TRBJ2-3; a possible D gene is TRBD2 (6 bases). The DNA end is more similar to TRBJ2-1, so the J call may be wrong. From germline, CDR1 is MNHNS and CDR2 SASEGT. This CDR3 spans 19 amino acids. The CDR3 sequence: CASSETSFGRGGYLYEQFF. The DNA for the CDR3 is TGTGCCAGCAGTGAGACGAGCTTCGGTAGGGGAGGATATCTATACGAGCAGTTCTTC.

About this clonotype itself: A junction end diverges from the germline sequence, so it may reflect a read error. The DNA for the CDR3 is TGCGCCAGCAGTAATGTAGAATCCTGGTTCTTC. It is translated as CASSNVESWFF. The chain couples TRBV10-2 to TRBJ2-5; no clear D. From germline, CDR1 is WSHSY and CDR2 SAAADI. The CDR3 runs 11 residues.

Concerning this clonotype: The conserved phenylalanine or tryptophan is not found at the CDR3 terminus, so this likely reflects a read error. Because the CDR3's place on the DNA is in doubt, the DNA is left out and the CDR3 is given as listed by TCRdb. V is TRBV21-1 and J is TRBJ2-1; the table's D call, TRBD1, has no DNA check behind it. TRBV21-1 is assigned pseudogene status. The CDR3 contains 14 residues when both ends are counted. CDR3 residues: CASSRQGSMGMGPA.

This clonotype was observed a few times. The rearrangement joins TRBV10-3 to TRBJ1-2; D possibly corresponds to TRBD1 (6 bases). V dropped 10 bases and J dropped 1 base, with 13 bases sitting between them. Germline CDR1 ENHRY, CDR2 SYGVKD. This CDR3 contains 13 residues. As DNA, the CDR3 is TGTGCCACCCGGACAGACATTAACTATGGCTACACCTTC. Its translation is CATRTDINYGYTF.

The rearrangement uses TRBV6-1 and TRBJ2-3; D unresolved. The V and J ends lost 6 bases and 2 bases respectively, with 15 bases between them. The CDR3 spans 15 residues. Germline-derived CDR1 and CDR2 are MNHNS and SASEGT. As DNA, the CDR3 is TGTGCCAGCAGGCTCCAGGTGTTAACCACAGATACGCAGTATTTT. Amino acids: CASRLQVLTTDTQYF.

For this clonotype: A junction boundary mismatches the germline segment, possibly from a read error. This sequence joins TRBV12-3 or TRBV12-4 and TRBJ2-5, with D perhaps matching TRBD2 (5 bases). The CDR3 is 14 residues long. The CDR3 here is CASLGGWATETQYF. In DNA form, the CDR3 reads TGTGCCAGCTTAGGAGGCTGGGCCACAGAGACGCAGTATTTC.

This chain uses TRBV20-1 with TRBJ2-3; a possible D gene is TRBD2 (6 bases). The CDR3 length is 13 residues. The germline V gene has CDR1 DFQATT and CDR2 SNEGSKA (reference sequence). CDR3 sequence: CSPRGMGTDTQYF. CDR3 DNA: TGCAGCCCCCGGGGGATGGGCACAGATACGCAGTATTTT.

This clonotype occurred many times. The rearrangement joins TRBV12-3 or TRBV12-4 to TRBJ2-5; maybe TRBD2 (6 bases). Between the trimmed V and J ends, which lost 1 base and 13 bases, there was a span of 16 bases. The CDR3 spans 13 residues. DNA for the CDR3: TGTGCCAGCAGTTTAGATACGACCGGGACTGGGTACTTC. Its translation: CASSLDTTGTGYF.

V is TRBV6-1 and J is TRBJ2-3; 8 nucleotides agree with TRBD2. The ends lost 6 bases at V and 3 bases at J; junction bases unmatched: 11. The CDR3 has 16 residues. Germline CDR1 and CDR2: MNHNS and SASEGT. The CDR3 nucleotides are TGTGCCAGCAGAAAAAGCCGGGGGGGCAGGACAGATACGCAGTATTTT. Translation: CASRKSRGGRTDTQYF.

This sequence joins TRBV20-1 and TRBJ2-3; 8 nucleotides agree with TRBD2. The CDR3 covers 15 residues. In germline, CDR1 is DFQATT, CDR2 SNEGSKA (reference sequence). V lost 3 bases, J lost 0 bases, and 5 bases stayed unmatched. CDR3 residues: CSASPGGSSTDTQYF. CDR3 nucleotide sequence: TGCAGTGCTAGTCCGGGGGGGTCGAGCACAGATACGCAGTATTTT.

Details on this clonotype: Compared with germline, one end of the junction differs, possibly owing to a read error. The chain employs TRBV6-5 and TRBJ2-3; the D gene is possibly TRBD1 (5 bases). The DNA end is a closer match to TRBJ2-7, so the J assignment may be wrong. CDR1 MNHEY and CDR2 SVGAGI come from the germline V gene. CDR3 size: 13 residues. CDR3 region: CARSYSKDTTQYF. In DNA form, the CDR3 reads TGCGCCAGGAGTTACTCCAAGGACACTACGCAGTACTTC.

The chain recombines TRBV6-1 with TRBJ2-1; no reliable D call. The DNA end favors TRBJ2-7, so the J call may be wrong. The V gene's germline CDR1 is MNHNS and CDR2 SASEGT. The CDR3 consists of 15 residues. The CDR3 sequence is CASSEAPGPPKEQYF. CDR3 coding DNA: TGTGCCAGCAGTGAAGCGCCAGGTCCCCCCAAAGAGCAGTACTTC.

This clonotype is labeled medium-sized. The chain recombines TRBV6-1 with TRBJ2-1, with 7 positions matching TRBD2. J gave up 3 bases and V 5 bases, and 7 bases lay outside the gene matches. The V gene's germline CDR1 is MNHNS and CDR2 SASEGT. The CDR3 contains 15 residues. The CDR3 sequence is CASSTSWGGYNEQFF. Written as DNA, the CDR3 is TGTGCCAGCAGTACCTCCTGGGGGGGCTACAATGAGCAGTTCTTC.

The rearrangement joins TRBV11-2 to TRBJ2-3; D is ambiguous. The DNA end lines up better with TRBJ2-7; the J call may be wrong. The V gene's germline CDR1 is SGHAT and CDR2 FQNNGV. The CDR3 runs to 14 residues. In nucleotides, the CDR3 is TGTGCCAGCACCCAAACCTATCTCAAAGATACGCAGTACTTC. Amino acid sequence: CASTQTYLKDTQYF.

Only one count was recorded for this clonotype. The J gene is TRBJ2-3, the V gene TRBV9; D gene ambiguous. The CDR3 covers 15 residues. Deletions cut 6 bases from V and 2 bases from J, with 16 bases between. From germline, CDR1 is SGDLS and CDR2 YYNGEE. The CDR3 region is CASTETLEDTDTQYF. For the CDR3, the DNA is TGTGCCAGCACCGAAACCCTCGAGGACACAGATACGCAGTATTTT.

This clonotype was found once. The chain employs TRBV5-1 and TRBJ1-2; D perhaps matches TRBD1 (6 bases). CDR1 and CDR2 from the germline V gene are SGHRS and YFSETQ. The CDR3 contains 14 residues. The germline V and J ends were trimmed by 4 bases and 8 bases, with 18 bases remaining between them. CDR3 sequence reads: CASSPNTGRWGYTF. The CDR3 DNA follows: TGCGCCAGCAGCCCAAATACAGGGAGGTGGGGCTACACCTTC.

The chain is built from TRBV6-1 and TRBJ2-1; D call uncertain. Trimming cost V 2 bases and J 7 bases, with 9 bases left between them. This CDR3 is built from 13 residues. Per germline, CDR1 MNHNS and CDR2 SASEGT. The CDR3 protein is CASSEIYKNEQFF. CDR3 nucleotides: TGTGCCAGCAGTGAAATCTACAAAAATGAGCAGTTCTTC.

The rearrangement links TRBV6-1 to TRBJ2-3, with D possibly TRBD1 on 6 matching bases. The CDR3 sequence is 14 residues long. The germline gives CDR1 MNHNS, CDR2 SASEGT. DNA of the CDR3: TGTGCGGGCAGTGGGGGCCAGGGGAAAGATACGCAGTATTTT. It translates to CAGSGGQGKDTQYF.

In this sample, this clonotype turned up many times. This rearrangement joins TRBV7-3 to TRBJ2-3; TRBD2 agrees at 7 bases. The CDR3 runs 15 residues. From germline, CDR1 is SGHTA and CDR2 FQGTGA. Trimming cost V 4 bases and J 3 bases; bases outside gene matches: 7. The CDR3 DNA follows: TGTGCCAGCAGCTCCTGGGGCGGGAGAACAGATACGCAGTATTTT. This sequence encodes CASSSWGGRTDTQYF.

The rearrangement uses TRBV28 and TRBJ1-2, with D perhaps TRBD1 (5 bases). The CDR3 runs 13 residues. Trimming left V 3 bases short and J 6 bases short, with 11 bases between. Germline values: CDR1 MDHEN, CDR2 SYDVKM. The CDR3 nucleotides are TGTGCCAGCAGTTTTGAGGTGGGACATGGCTACACCTTC. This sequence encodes CASSFEVGHGYTF.